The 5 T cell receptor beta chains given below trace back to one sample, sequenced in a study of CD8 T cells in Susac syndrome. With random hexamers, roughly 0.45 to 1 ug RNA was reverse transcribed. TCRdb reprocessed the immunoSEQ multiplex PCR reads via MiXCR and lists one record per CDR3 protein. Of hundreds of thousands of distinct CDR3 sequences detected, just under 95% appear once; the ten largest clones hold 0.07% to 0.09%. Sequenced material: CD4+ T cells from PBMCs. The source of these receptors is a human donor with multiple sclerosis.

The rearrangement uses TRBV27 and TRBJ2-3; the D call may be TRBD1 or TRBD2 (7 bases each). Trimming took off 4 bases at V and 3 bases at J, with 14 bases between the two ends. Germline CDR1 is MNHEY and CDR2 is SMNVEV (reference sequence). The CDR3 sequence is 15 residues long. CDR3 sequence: CASSSGGAGTDTQYF. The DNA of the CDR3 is TGTGCCAGCAGTTCAGGGGGGGCGGGAACAGATACGCAGTATTTT.

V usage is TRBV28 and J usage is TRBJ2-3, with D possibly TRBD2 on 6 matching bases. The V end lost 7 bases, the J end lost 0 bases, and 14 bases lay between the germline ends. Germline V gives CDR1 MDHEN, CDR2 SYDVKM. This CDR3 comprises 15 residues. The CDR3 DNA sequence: TGTGCCAGCAAGTTGGCGGGGACGAGCACAGATACGCAGTATTTT. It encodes CASKLAGTSTDTQYF.

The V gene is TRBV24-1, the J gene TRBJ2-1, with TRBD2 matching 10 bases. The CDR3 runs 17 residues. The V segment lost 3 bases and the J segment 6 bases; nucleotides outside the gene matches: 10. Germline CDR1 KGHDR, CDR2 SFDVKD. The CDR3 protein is CATSDGFRLAGANEQFF. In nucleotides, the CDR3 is TGTGCCACCAGTGATGGTTTTCGACTAGCGGGCGCCAATGAGCAGTTCTTC.

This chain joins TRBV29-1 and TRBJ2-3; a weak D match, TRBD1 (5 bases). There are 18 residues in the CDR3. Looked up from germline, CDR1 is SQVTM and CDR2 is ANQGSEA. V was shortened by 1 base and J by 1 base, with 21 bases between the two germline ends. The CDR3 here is CSVEAWGPMGEGTDTQYF. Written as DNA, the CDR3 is TGCAGCGTTGAAGCGTGGGGCCCCATGGGCGAGGGCACAGATACGCAGTATTTT.

The CDR3: CASSLRGLDGYTF. CDR3 DNA sequence: TGTGCCAGCAGTTTAAGGGGGCTCGATGGCTACACCTTC. The chain joins TRBV27 to TRBJ1-2; 7 bases agree with TRBD1. Trimming at V came to 2 bases and at J to 6 bases, leaving 3 bases not matched to a gene. Germline loops: CDR1 MNHEY, CDR2 SMNVEV (reference sequence). This CDR3 spans 13 amino acids.